The 7 T cell receptor beta chains below all came from one sample that was sequenced in a study of vaccination and CD4 T cells after COVID-19. Their antigens are not known. Documented treatment: roughly 10-day PBMC culture with coronavirus spike peptide pools or control peptides (ViraFEST assay). An Oncomine TCR Beta short-read assay was used to sequence the DNA from cultured CD4+ T cells. TCRdb re-derived calls from the PCR reads in MiXCR, one entry per CDR3 protein. The table lists 15,000 to 20,000 distinct CDR3 sequences, roughly 51% of them singletons. The sample was CD4+ T cells from blood, cultured in vitro. Receptors originate from a human donor who had recovered from COVID-19.

V gene TRBV20-1 combines with J gene TRBJ1-6; 8 bases match TRBD1. V lost 5 bases, J lost 9 bases, and 6 bases stayed unmatched. This CDR3 is built from 13 residues. Germline lookup yields CDR1 DFQATT and CDR2 SNEGSKA (reference sequence). For the CDR3, the DNA is TGCAGTGCTCAGACAGGGGATAGTTCACCCCTCCACTTT. Residues: CSAQTGDSSPLHF.

The table lists this clonotype with a count of one. The chain employs TRBV19 and TRBJ1-2; D unresolved. The CDR3 runs 13 residues. In germline, CDR1 is LNHDA, CDR2 SQIVND (reference sequence). V was pared by 1 base and J by 4 bases, with 7 bases between. The CDR3 is CASSIVYLYGYTF. The CDR3 region has the DNA TGTGCCAGTAGTATAGTGTACCTCTATGGCTACACCTTC. Full variable domain (rest looked up from reference TRBV19 and TRBJ1-2): DGGITQSPKYLFRKEGQNVTLSCEQNLNHDAMYWYRQDPGQGLRLIYYSQIVNDFQKGDIAEGYSVSREKKESFPLTVTSAQKNPTAFYLCASSIVYLYGYTFGSGTRLTVV.

This chain links TRBV24-1 with TRBJ2-1, with 8 bases fitting TRBD2. Unmatched junction bases numbered 9, after V lost 4 bases and J lost 5 bases. The germline CDR1 and CDR2 sequences are KGHDR and SFDVKD. This CDR3 has 16 amino acids. This chain's CDR3 is CATSDTLAVFNNEQFF. CDR3 DNA sequence: TGTGCCACCAGTGACACACTAGCGGTGTTCAACAATGAGCAGTTCTTC.

This clonotype was detected a few times. This chain uses TRBV20-1 with TRBJ2-2; TRBD1 aligns across 10 bases. This CDR3 comprises 14 residues. Germline V CDR1 and CDR2: DFQATT, SNEGSKA (reference sequence). J was trimmed by 5 bases and V by 4 bases; bases with no gene match: 4. The CDR3 spells CSATDRGRTGELFF. CDR3 bases: TGCAGTGCTACTGACAGGGGGCGGACCGGGGAGCTGTTTTTT.

The gene calls are TRBV11-2 and TRBJ2-3; D might be TRBD2 (6 bases). The CDR3 has 14 amino acids. Trimming cost V 4 bases and J 2 bases, with 10 bases left between them. CDR1 is SGHAT, CDR2 FQNNGV, per germline. CDR3 in amino acids: CASSSGVNTDTQYF. DNA of the CDR3: TGTGCCAGCAGCTCGGGGGTCAACACAGATACGCAGTATTTT.

In its sample, this clonotype was seen a few times. The chain recombines TRBV7-2 with TRBJ2-7; a weak D match, TRBD1 (6 bases). V lost 5 bases and J 6 bases, leaving 20 bases between the germline ends. In germline, CDR1 is SGHTA, CDR2 FQGNSA. CDR3 length: 15 residues. CDR3 amino acids: CASSIIWGLGSEQYF. In DNA form, the CDR3 reads TGTGCCAGCAGCATAATTTGGGGGCTGGGTAGCGAGCAGTACTTC.

The V call is TRBV11-3, the J call TRBJ1-6; D not certain. CDR1 is SGHNT, CDR2 YENEEA, per germline. Trimming took off 5 bases at V and 13 bases at J, with 15 bases between the two ends. The CDR3 consists of 13 residues. The DNA of the CDR3 is TGTGCCAGCAGCAGTAGCCAGTCCGATCCCCTCCACTTT. Its protein is CASSSSQSDPLHF.